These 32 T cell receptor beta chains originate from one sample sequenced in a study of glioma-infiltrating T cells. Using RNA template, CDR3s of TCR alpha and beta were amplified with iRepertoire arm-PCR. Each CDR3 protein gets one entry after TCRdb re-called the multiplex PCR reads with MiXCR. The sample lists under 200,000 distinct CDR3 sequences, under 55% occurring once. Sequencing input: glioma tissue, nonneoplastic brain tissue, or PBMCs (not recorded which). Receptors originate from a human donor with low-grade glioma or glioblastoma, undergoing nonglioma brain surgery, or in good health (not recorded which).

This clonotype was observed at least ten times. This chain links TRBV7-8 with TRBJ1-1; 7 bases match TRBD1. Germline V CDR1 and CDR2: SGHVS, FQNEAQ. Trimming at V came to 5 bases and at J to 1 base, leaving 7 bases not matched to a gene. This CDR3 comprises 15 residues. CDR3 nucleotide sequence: TGTGCCAGCAGCGTAGGGTGGACAGGGAACACTGAAGCTTTCTTT. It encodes CASSVGWTGNTEAFF.

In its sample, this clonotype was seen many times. CDR3 sequence reads: CASSYGTLLTYEQYF. CDR3 in DNA: TGTGCCAGCAGTTACGGTACCCTCTTAACCTACGAGCAGTACTTC. The chain uses TRBV6-6 and TRBJ2-7; D not resolved. V lost 2 bases and J 2 bases, leaving 13 bases between the germline ends. This CDR3 spans 15 amino acids. The germline V gene encodes CDR1 MNHNY and CDR2 SVGAGI (reference sequence).

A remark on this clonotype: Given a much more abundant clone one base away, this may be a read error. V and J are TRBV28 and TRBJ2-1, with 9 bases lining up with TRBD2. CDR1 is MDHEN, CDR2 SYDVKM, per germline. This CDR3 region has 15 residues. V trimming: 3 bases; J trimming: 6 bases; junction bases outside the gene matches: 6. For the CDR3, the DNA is TGTGCCAGCAGTTTGAATAGCGGGAGTTTCAATGAGCAGTTCTTC. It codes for CASSLNSGSFNEQFF.

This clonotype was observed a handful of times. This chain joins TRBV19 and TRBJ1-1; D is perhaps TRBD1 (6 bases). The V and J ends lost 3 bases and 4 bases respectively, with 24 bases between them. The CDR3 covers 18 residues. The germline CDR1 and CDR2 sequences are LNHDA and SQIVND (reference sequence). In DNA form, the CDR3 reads TGTGCCAGTAGTATGTCCCTCGGGACATCAACTGGGGTCACTGAAGCTTTCTTT. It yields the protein CASSMSLGTSTGVTEAFF.

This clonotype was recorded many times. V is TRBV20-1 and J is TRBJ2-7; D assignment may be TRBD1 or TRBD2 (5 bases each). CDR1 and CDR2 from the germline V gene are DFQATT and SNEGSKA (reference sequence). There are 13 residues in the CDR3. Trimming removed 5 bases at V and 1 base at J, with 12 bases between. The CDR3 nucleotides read TGCAGTGCTCGGGGCCCTCTTTCCTACGAGCAGTACTTC. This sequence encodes CSARGPLSYEQYF.

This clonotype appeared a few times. The DNA for the CDR3 is TGTGCCAGCGGGACAGGGAGGGATCAGCCCCAGCATTTT. Encoded protein: CASGTGRDQPQHF. The chain couples TRBV19 to TRBJ1-5; 9 bases map to TRBD1. J gave up 5 bases and V 9 bases, and 5 bases lay outside the gene matches. The CDR3 is 13 residues long. Germline V gene data show CDR1 as LNHDA and CDR2 as SQIVND (reference sequence).

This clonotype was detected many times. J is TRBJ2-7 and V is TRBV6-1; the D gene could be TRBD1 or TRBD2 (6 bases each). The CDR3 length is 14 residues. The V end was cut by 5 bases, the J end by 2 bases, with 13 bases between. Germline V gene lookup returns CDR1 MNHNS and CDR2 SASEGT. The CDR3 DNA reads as TGTGCCAGCAGTTTAATGGGGGGCACCTACGAGCAGTACTTC. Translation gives CASSLMGGTYEQYF.

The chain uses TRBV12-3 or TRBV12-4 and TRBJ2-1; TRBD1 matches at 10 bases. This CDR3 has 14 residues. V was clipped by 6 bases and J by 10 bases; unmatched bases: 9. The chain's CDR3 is CASSGQGGRDEQFF. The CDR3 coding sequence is TGTGCCAGCAGCGGACAGGGGGGGAGAGACGAGCAGTTCTTC.

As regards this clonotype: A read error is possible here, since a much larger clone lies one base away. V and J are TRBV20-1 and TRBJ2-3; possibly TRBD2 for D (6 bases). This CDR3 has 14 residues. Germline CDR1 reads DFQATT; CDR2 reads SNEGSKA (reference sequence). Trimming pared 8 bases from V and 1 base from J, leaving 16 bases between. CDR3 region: CSTRLARRTDTQYF. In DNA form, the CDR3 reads TGCAGTACCCGCCTAGCGAGGCGCACAGATACGCAGTATTTT.

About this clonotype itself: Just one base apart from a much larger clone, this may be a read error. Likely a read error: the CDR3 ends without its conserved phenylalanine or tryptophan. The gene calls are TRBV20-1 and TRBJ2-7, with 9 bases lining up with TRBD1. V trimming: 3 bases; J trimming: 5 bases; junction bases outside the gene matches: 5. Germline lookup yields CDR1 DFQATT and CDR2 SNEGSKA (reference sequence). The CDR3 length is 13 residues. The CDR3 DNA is TGCAGTGCTAGCTTGGACAGGGGACACGAGCAGTACCTC. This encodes CSASLDRGHEQYL.

This CDR3 reads CSTTSGGVYEQYF. The CDR3 nucleotides read TGCAGTACTACCTCAGGGGGGGTCTACGAGCAGTACTTC. The V gene is TRBV20-1, the J gene TRBJ2-7; D is perhaps TRBD1 or TRBD2 (7 bases each). CDR1 is DFQATT and CDR2 is SNEGSKA in the germline V gene (reference sequence). The CDR3 is made up of 13 amino acids. Trimming stripped 8 bases from V and 3 bases from J, with 17 bases between.

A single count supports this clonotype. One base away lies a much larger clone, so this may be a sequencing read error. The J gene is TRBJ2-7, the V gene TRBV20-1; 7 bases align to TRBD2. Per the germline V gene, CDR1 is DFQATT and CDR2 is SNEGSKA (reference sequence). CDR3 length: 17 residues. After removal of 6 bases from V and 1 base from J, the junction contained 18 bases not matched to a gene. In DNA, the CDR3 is TGCAGTGCAGAAACCGGGACTACACACACCGTATCCTACGAGCAGTACTTC. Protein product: CSAETGTTHTVSYEQYF.

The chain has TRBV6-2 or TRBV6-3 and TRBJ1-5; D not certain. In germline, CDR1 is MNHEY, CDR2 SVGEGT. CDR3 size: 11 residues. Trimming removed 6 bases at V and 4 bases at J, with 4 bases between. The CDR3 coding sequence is TGTGCCAGCAGGGCAAATCAGCCCCAGCATTTT. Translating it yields CASRANQPQHF.

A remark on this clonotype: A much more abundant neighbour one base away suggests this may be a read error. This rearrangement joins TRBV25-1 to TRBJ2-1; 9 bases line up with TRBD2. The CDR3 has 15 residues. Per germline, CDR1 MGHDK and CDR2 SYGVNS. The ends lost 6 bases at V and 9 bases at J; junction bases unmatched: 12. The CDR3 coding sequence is TGTGCCAGCAGGACTAGCGGATTCAAACCGTGTGAGCAGTTCTTC. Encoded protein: CASRTSGFKPCEQFF.

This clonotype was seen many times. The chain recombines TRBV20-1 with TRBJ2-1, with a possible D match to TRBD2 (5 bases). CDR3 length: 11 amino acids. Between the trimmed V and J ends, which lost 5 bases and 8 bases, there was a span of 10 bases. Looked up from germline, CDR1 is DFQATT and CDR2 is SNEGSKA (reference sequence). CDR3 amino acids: CSAWTGDEQFF. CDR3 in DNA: TGCAGTGCTTGGACTGGGGATGAGCAGTTCTTC.

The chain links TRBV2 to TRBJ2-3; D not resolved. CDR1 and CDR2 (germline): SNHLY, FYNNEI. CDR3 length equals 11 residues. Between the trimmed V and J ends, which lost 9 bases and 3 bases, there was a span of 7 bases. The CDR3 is CARTGTDTQYF. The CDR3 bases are TGTGCCAGGACTGGGACAGATACGCAGTATTTT. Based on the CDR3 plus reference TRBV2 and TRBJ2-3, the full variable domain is EPEVTQTPSHQVTQMGQEVILRCVPISNHLYFYWYRQILGQKVEFLVSFYNNEISEKSEIFDDQFSVERPDGSNFTLKIRSTKLEDSAMYFCARTGTDTQYFGPGTRLTVL.

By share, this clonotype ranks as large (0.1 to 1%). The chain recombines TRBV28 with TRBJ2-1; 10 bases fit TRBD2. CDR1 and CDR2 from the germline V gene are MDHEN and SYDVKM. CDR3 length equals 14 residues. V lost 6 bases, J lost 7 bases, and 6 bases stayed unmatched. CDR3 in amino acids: CASRLPGLANEQFF. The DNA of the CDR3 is TGTGCCAGCAGATTACCGGGACTAGCGAATGAGCAGTTCTTC.

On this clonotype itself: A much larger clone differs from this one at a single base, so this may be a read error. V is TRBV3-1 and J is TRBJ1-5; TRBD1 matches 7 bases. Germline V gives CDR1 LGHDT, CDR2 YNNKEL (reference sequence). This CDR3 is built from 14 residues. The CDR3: CASSLDREHQPKHF. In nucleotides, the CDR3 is TGTGCCAGCAGCCTCGACAGGGAGCATCAGCCCAAGCATTTT.

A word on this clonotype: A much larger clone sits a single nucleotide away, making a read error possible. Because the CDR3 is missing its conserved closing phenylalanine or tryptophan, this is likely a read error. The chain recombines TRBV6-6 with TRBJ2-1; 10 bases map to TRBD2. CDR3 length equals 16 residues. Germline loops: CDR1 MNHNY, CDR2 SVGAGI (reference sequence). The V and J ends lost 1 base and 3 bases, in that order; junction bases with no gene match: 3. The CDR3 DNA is TGTGCCAGCAGTTACTATTCTAGCGGGGGCTACAATGAGCAGTTCTTA. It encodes CASSYYSSGGYNEQFL.

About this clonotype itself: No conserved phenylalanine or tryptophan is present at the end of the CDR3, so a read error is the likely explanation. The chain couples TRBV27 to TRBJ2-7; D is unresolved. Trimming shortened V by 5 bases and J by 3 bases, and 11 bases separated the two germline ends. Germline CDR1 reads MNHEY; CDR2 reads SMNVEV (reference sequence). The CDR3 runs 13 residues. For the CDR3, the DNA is TGTGCCAGCAGTCCAACGGTCAACTACGAGCAGTACCTA. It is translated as CASSPTVNYEQYL.

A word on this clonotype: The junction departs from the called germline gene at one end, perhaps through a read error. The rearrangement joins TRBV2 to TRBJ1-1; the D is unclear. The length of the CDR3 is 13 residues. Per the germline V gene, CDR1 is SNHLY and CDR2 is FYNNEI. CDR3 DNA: TGTGACAGCAGTGATCGGGTGAACACTGAAGCTTTCTTT. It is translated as CDSSDRVNTEAFF.

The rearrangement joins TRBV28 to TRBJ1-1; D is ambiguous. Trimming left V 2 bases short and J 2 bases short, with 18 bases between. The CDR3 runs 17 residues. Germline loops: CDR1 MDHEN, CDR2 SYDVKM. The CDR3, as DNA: TGTGCCAGCAGTTTAACTCGGCCCCCAAAGATTAACACTGAAGCTTTCTTT. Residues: CASSLTRPPKINTEAFF.

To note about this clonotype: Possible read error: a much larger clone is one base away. The CDR3 DNA is TGTGCCACCGGCAGACACCTGGAGGGACAGCCCCAGCATTTT. It encodes CATGRHLEGQPQHF. The rearrangement joins TRBV15 to TRBJ1-5; D is unclear. The CDR3 is 14 residues long. In germline, CDR1 is LNHNV, CDR2 YYDKDF (reference sequence). The full variable domain, rest sourced from reference TRBV15 and TRBJ1-5, is DAMVIQNPRYQVTQFGKPVTLSCSQTLNHNVMYWYQQKSSQAPKLLFHYYDKDFNNEADTPDNFQSRRPNTSFCFLDIRSPGLGDTAMYLCATGRHLEGQPQHFGDGTRLSIL.

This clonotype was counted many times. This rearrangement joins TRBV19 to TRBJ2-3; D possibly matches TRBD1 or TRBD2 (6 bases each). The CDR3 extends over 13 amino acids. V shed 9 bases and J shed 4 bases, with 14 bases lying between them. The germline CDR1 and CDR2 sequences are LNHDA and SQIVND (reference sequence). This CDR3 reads CASSEGEADTQYF. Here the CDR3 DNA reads TGTGCCAGCTCGGAGGGGGAGGCAGATACGCAGTATTTT.

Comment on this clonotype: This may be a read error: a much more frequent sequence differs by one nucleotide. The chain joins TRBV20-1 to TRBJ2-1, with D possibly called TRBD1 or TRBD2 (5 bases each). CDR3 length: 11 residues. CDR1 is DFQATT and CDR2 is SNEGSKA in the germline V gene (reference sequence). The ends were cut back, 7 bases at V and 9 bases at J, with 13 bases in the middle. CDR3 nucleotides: TGCAGTGTCGGGGCAGCCGGTGAGCAGTTCTTC. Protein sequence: CSVGAAGEQFF.

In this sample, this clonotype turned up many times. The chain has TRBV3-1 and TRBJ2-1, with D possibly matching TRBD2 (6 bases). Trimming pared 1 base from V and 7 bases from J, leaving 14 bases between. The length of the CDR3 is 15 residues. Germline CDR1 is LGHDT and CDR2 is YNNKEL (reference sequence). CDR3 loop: CASSQGSPSANEQFF. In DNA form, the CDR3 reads TGTGCCAGCAGCCAAGGGAGCCCTAGCGCGAATGAGCAGTTCTTC.

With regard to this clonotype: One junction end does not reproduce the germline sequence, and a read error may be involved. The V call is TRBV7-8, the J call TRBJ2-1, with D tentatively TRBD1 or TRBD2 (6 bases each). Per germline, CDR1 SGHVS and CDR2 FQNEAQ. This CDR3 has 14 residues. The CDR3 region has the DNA TGTGCCAGCACAAAGGGGGGCAGTCACAATGAGCAGTCCTTC. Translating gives CASTKGGSHNEQSF.

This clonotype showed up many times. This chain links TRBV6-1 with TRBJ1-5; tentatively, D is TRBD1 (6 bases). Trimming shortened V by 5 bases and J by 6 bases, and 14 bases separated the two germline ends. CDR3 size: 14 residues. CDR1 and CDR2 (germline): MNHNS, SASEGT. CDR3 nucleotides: TGTGCCAGCAGTCCAAGGACAGAACCTCAGCCCCAGCATTTT. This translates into CASSPRTEPQPQHF.

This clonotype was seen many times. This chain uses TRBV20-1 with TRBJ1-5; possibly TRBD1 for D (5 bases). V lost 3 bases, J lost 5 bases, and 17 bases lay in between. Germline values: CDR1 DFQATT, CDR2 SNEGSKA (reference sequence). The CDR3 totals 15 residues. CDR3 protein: CSARVSGTGHQPQHF. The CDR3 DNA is TGCAGTGCTAGGGTCTCCGGGACGGGCCATCAGCCCCAGCATTTT.

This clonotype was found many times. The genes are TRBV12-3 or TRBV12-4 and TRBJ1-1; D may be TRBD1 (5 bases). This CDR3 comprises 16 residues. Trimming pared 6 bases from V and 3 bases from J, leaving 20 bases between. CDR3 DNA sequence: TGTGCCAGCAGCGAGTCGGATTGGGGGTCCGACACTGAAGCTTTCTTT. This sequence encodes CASSESDWGSDTEAFF.

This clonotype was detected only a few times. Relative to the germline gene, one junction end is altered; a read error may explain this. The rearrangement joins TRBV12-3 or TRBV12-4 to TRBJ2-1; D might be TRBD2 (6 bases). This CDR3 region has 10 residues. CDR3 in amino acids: CASSFLARDF. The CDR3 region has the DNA TGTGCCAGCAGTTTTCTAGCGCGGGACTTC.

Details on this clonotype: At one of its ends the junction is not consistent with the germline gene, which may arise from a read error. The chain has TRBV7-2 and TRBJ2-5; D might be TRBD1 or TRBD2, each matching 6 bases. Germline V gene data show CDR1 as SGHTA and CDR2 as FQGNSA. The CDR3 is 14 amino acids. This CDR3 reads CARSSSGAQETQYF. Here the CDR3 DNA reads TGTGCCAGAAGCTCCTCGGGGGCCCAAGAGACCCAGTACTTC. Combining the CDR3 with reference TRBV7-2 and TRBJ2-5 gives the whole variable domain GAGVSQSPSNKVTEKGKDVELRCDPISGHTALYWYRQSLGQGLEFLIYFQGNSAPDKSGLPSDRFSAERTGGSVSTLTIQRTQQEDSAVYLCARSSSGAQETQYFGPGTRLLVL.